The 3 T cell receptor beta chains presented below share a single source sample, sequenced in a study of T cells in Graves' hyperthyroidism and ophthalmopathy. RNA transcripts gave rise to amplified TCR beta CDR3 regions. The HTBI set primed first-round TCR CDR3 RT-PCR. TCRdb reanalysed the multiplex PCR reads using MiXCR and keeps one entry per CDR3 protein. The table shows hundreds of thousands of distinct CDR3 sequences, with about two fifths occurring only once. Sequenced material: blood. Every receptor here comes from a man aged 18 to 29 with Graves' hyperthyroidism.

This clonotype was found many times. This sequence joins TRBV20-1 and TRBJ1-1; TRBD1 might be the D (6 bases). Germline V gene lookup returns CDR1 DFQATT and CDR2 SNEGSKA (reference sequence). This CDR3 has 12 residues. V was shortened by 3 bases and J by 4 bases, with 9 bases between the two germline ends. Written as DNA, the CDR3 is TGCAGTGCTAGTAAACAGGGCACTGAAGCTTTCTTT. This translates into CSASKQGTEAFF.

This clonotype has ten or more counts. The V call is TRBV14, the J call TRBJ2-7; D is undetermined. This CDR3 contains 12 residues. V gave up 3 bases and J gave up 0 bases, with 3 bases separating them. From germline, CDR1 is SGHDN and CDR2 FVKESK. The CDR3 DNA follows: TGTGCCAGCAGCCAGAGCTCCTACGAGCAGTACTTC. It codes for CASSQSSYEQYF. Full variable domain (missing parts from reference TRBV14 and TRBJ2-7): EAGVTQFPSHSVIEKGQTVTLRCDPISGHDNLYWYRRVMGKEIKFLLHFVKESKQDESGMPNNRFLAERTGGTYSTLKVQPAELEDSGVYFCASSQSSYEQYFGPGTRLTVT.

This CDR3 is CASTVRDLNSPLHF. In nucleotides, the CDR3 is TGTGCCAGCACCGTTAGGGATCTTAATTCACCCCTCCACTTT. The chain combines TRBV6-5 with TRBJ1-6; D call uncertain. Germline lookup yields CDR1 MNHEY and CDR2 SVGAGI. Trimming shortened V by 7 bases and J by 6 bases, and 13 bases separated the two germline ends. The CDR3 is 14 amino acids.